Here is one T cell receptor beta chain with its context. What antigen it recognizes has not been identified. Qualities for individual bases were not recorded, and no much larger clone is one base off. The sample belongs to a study of blood T cell repertoires in COVID-19 (dated by TCRdb to the early 2020s). For context, the study as a whole: Collaborator samples came from the United States, Italy and Spain and covered acute and convalescent phases of COVID-19. The material from the prospective study consisted of cDNA or gDNA derived from T cells, B-cell-depleted T cells, or PBMCs. Deeply sampled blood TCRbeta repertoires from subjects exposed to, actively infected with, or recovered from COVID-19 were included in the dataset. The repertoires were released in a freely available public database intended as a resource for research on the immune response to SARS-CoV-2. The samples were drawn from the first 160 participants of the ongoing ImmuneRACE study and from over a thousand subjects provided by 6 global collaborators. The sample metadata nearly always contained a de-identified subject ID, COVID-19 status, age in years and sex. HLA class I and class II types, where available, came from metadata supplied by the sample provider rather than from assay-based typing. Results and caveats for the whole study, not just this receptor: The quantity of clinical and demographic metadata differed by source and by participant and was supplied without curation.

Looking up the germline V gene yields CDR1 ENHRY and CDR2 SYGVKD. Inclusive of the bounding cysteine and phenylalanine, the CDR3 is 13 residues long. The DNA shown is the 39-base CDR3, in frame from base 1. V is reduced by 10 bases and J by 1 base, leaving a spacing of 14 bases between them. Whole blood was collected in K2EDTA tubes by collaborating institutions according to the institutions' own protocols. Collaborator samples were shipped for TCRbeta analysis as frozen whole blood, isolated PBMCs, or DNA extracted from either sample type. TCRbeta CDR3 regions were amplified from genomic DNA by means of the immunoSEQ Assay, a bias-controlled multiplex PCR. Per the authors' processing: The number of nucleated cells in each sample was estimated from the amplification of reference gene primers within the assay. Sequence reads were collapsed and filtered to measure the absolute abundance of every unique TCRbeta CDR3 rearrangement. For each sample, productive Simpson clonality was calculated as the square root of Simpson's diversity index over productive rearrangements. What TCRdb holds here is the immuneACCESS table cut down to in-frame rearrangements. Part of the clones is not present; checked against another copy, under half of the missing clones reflect an unresolved V gene, and the others are unexplained. The V and J calls and clone size were taken over from that table, and D and trimming were inferred from the DNA. This sample holds about 280,000 clones; 85% were observed only once. About 14% of the sample is in the top ten clones.

This chain is built from TRBV10-3 and TRBJ2-7; perhaps TRBD2 is the D gene, with 6 bases matching. This TCR was recovered from a human donor in a cohort sampled during active COVID-19. The sequencing sample was made of peripheral blood. The DNA sequence is TGTGCCAGCACCGGGACTCCTTCCTACGAGCAGTACTTC. This translates into CASTGTPSYEQYF.